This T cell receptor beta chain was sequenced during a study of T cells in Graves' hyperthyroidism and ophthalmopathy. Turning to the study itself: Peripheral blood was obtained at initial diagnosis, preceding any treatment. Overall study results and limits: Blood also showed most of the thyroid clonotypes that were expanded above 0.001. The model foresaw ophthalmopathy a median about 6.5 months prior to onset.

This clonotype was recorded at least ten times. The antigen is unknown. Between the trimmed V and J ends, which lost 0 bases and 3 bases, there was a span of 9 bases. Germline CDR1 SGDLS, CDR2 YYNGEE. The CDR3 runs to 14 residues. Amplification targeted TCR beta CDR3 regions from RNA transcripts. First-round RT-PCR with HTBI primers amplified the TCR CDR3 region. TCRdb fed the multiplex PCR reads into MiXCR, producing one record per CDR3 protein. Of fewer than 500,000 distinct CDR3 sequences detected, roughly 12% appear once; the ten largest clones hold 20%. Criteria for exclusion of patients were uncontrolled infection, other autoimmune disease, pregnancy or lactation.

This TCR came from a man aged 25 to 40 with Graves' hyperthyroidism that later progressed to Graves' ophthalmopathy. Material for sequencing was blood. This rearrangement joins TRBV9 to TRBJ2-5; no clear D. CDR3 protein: CASSVGMSEETQYF. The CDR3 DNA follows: TGTGCCAGCAGCGTAGGGATGAGTGAAGAGACCCAGTACTTC.